This TCR beta chain was captured in a study of CD8+CD57+ T cells in acquired aplastic anemia. Across the study: Around 11 million reads, on average, were obtained for CD4+ cells from healthy donors.

V shed 9 bases and J shed 4 bases, with 20 bases lying between them. CDR3 length: 15 amino acids. In germline, CDR1 is LNHDA, CDR2 SQIVND (reference sequence). The template for TCR beta VDJ and CDR3 sequence profiling was genomic DNA. TCRdb called the reads again in MiXCR, with one record for every CDR3 protein. There are roughly 50,000 distinct CDR3 sequences in the sample; around 69% occur only once, and around a third lies in the top ten. The chain joins TRBV19 to TRBJ2-3; D possibly uses TRBD1 or TRBD2 (5 bases each). This clonotype originated in a human donor in good health, serving as a control. The sample consisted of sorted CD4+, CD8+, or CD8+CD57+ T cells (not recorded which) from PBMCs. The CDR3 loop reads CASSAERGRADTQYF. In DNA, the CDR3 is TGTGCCAGCTCTGCGGAGAGGGGCCGGGCAGATACGCAGTATTTT. Variable domain in full (rest from reference TRBV19 and TRBJ2-3): DGGITQSPKYLFRKEGQNVTLSCEQNLNHDAMYWYRQDPGQGLRLIYYSQIVNDFQKGDIAEGYSVSREKKESFPLTVTSAQKNPTAFYLCASSAERGRADTQYFGPGTRLTVL.